This is a list of T cell receptor beta chains from one sample in a study of T cells after yellow fever vaccination. TCRdb independently ran MiXCR on the 5' RACE reads; one entry per CDR3 protein. The repertoire holds 610,000 or so distinct CDR3 sequences, roughly an eighth seen once, with more than 13% in the top ten. Sequencing was performed on PBMCs, taken on the day of the yellow fever booster vaccination. Source of these receptors: a man younger than 45 who received the YFV17D yellow fever vaccine. The CDR3 runs from the conserved cysteine through the conserved F or W. The order of the fields is clone size, J gene, D gene, V gene, CDR3 length, CDR3 DNA, CDR3 protein. The D gene is left open where the match is weak. Size is stated for part of the rows, as once, few or many counts, or as a class when the clone is expanded.

NA TRBJ2-3 TRBD2 TRBV19 16 TGTGCCAGTCGCCTTAGCGGGAGATCGATGGCAGATACGCAGTATTTT CASRLSGRSMADTQYF
few TRBJ2-4 NA TRBV5-6 15 TGTGCCAGCAGCTTGGGCCAAATAGCCAAAAACATTCAGTACTTC CASSLGQIAKNIQYF
few TRBJ2-1 TRBD2 TRBV5-1 16 TGCGCCAGCAGAAAACCTACTAGCGGAGAGGTCGATGAGCAGTTCTTC CASRKPTSGEVDEQFF
few TRBJ1-2 TRBD1 TRBV19 16 TGTGCCAGTTCTCCCCGGGACAGGGGATTTAACTATGGCTACACCTTC CASSPRDRGFNYGYTF
NA TRBJ1-1 TRBD1 TRBV6-5 15 TGTGCCAGCAGTTACTTGGGACAGATGAACACTGAAGCTTTCTTT CASSYLGQMNTEAFF
NA TRBJ2-7 NA TRBV16 14 TGTGCCAGCAGCCAATCCAGGGCCAACCACAGGAAACACTTC CASSQSRANHRKHF
NA TRBJ2-5 TRBD2 TRBV11-3 13 TGTGCCAGCAGCCCCCGGGGGGAAGAGACCCAGTACTTC CASSPRGEETQYF
few TRBJ2-7 TRBD1 TRBV5-4 16 TGTGCCAGCAGTTCAGTCGCCCGGGACAGACACTACGAGCAGTACTTC CASSSVARDRHYEQYF
few TRBJ2-7 NA TRBV4-2 15 TGTGCCAGCAGCCAAGGGGACGGGAGTCCGAACGAGCAGTACTTC CASSQGDGSPNEQYF
NA TRBJ2-5 NA TRBV20-1 12 TGCAGTGCTAGTTTGCCCCAAGAGACCCAGTACTTC CSASLPQETQYF
once TRBJ2-5 NA TRBV7-3 13 TGTGCCAGCAGCCGTTCATCTCAAGAGACCCAGTACTTC CASSRSSQETQYF
NA TRBJ2-1 TRBD2 TRBV20-1 12 TGCAGTCCCAGCGGGAGGTACAATGAGCAGTTCTTC CSPSGRYNEQFF
NA TRBJ2-5 TRBD2 TRBV4-2 17 TGTGCCAGCAGCCAAGATGGGAGCGGGAGCCTGGCCCCCACCCAGTACTTC CASSQDGSGSLAPTQYF
few TRBJ2-3 TRBD1 TRBV6-2/TRBV6-3 14 TGTGCCAGCAGTCGCAGCCAGGGGGCGAATACGCAGTATTTT CASSRSQGANTQYF
few TRBJ1-2 NA TRBV25-1 12 TGTGCCAGCAGTGAATTAGCGAGCGGCTACACCTTC CASSELASGYTF
NA TRBJ2-1 TRBD2 TRBV10-3 15 TGTGCCATCAGTGAGCGGCTAGCGGGAGGGCGGGAGCAGTTCTTC CAISERLAGGREQFF
NA TRBJ1-2 NA TRBV7-9 15 TGTGCCAGCAGCTTATCGTCATTTGATAACTATGGCTACACCTTC CASSLSSFDNYGYTF
few TRBJ1-1 TRBD1 TRBV18 15 TGTGCCAGCTCACCGGGGACAGGGGGCATAACTGAAGCTTTCTTT CASSPGTGGITEAFF
NA TRBJ2-1 TRBD2 TRBV7-3 18 TGTGCCTTCTGCCCGTTAAGAAGACTAGCGGGAGGCATCAATGAGCAGTTCTTC CAFCPLRRLAGGINEQFF
NA TRBJ2-3 NA TRBV25-1 13 TGTGCCAGCAGTGATTCAGTGGGAGATACGCAGTATTTT CASSDSVGDTQYF
many TRBJ1-1 NA TRBV29-1 12 TGCAGCGTTAAACAGGGGAACACTGAAGCTTTCTTT CSVKQGNTEAFF
few TRBJ1-2 NA TRBV5-8 12 TGTGCCAGCAGCTTGAGATGGAATGGCTACACCTTC CASSLRWNGYTF
few TRBJ1-1 NA TRBV6-2/TRBV6-3 14 TGTGCCAGCAGTTATGATCGATCTAACACTGAAGCTTTCTTT CASSYDRSNTEAFF
NA TRBJ2-7 NA TRBV12-3/TRBV12-4 11 TGTGCCAGCAGTCGATCCTCGGAGCAGTACTTC CASSRSSEQYF
NA TRBJ1-2 NA TRBV7-2 17 TGTGCCAGCAGCTTACTTGCTTCCGGGACCTCTAACTATGGCTACACCTTC CASSLLASGTSNYGYTF
few TRBJ2-7 NA TRBV4-1 13 TGCGCCAGCAGCCAAGATTTTGCTTACGAGCAGTACTTC CASSQDFAYEQYF
NA TRBJ2-1 NA TRBV7-2 15 TGTGCCAGCAGCCGATCTCCCCTCACTGGCAATGAGCAGTTCTTC CASSRSPLTGNEQFF